This passage covers 14 T cell receptor beta chains from one sample sequenced in a study of neurological immune-mediated disorders. TCRdb itself ran the 5' RACE reads through MiXCR, one entry per CDR3 protein. The table records 45,000 to 60,000 distinct CDR3 sequences, less than 4.5% of them present only once. Sequencing used PBMCs. The source of these receptors is a man aged 25-45 years with multiple sclerosis.

This clonotype was observed at least ten times. The chain is built from TRBV9 and TRBJ1-2; a weak D match, TRBD1 (6 bases). The CDR3 extends over 14 amino acids. V lost 3 bases to trimming and J lost 3 bases, with 12 bases between them. The germline V gene encodes CDR1 SGDLS and CDR2 YYNGEE. DNA of the CDR3: TGTGCCAGCAGCGGTACAGGGCTTTACTATGGCTACACCTTC. Its protein is CASSGTGLYYGYTF.

The table lists this clonotype with many counts. The chain combines TRBV7-9 with TRBJ2-5; D remains ambiguous. There are 14 residues in the CDR3. Germline lookup yields CDR1 SEHNR and CDR2 FQNEAQ (reference sequence). V gave up 1 base and J gave up 4 bases, with 10 bases separating them. Written as DNA, the CDR3 is TGTGCCAGCAGCTTAGGGACGTTCCCAGAGACCCAGTACTTC. Its translation: CASSLGTFPETQYF.

At least ten counts were recorded for this clonotype. The rearrangement links TRBV20-1 to TRBJ2-7, with D tentatively TRBD1 (5 bases). This CDR3 contains 15 residues. Germline-derived CDR1 and CDR2 are DFQATT and SNEGSKA (reference sequence). V was pared by 0 bases and J by 3 bases, with 15 bases between. The CDR3 here is CSARDPLRQGYEQYF. The CDR3 region has the DNA TGCAGTGCTAGAGATCCACTACGGCAGGGCTACGAGCAGTACTTC.

This clonotype was seen ten or more times. The chain joins TRBV5-1 to TRBJ1-4, with 7 positions matching TRBD1. The CDR3 has 14 amino acids. Trimming at V came to 3 bases and at J to 7 bases, leaving 6 bases not matched to a gene. Germline assignment: CDR1 SGHRS and CDR2 YFSETQ. The CDR3 sequence is CASSSQGLGEKLFF. The CDR3 bases are TGCGCCAGCAGCTCACAGGGGTTGGGTGAAAAACTGTTTTTT.

This clonotype was picked up many times. The chain links TRBV7-2 to TRBJ2-7, with D unresolved. The CDR3 extends over 16 amino acids. CDR1 is SGHTA and CDR2 is FQGNSA in the germline V gene. Trimming took off 1 base at V and 3 bases at J, with 16 bases between the two ends. CDR3 bases: TGTGCCAGCAGCTTAGAAGGGTCAGTTTTACGCTACGAGCAGTACTTC. Translation: CASSLEGSVLRYEQYF.

This clonotype was seen ten or more times. The CDR3 DNA is TGTGCCAGCAGTTCCCGGCCTGAAGCTTTCTTT. Protein: CASSSRPEAFF. V gene TRBV27 combines with J gene TRBJ1-1; D is unresolved. Trimming left V 4 bases short and J 6 bases short, with 6 bases between. The germline CDR1 and CDR2 sequences are MNHEY and SMNVEV (reference sequence). There are 11 residues in the CDR3.

This clonotype was recorded at least ten times. This chain uses TRBV7-9 with TRBJ1-4; TRBD1 aligns across 10 bases. CDR1 is SEHNR and CDR2 is FQNEAQ in the germline V gene (reference sequence). V lost 5 bases to trimming and J lost 7 bases; unmatched junction nucleotides: 7. The CDR3 consists of 15 residues. The CDR3 DNA reads TGTGCCAGCAGCCCAATGGACAGGGGGAGTGAAAAACTGTTTTTT. This encodes CASSPMDRGSEKLFF.

This clonotype has ten or more counts. The CDR3 nucleotides are TGCGCCAGCGGGCCACAGGATTCCTACGAGCAGTACTTC. This translates into CASGPQDSYEQYF. The chain employs TRBV5-1 and TRBJ2-7, with a weak D call TRBD1 (5 bases). Per germline, CDR1 SGHRS and CDR2 YFSETQ. The CDR3 spans 13 residues. Deletions cut 7 bases from V and 1 base from J, with 12 bases between.

In this sample, this clonotype turned up many times. The gene calls are TRBV11-2 and TRBJ1-2; D may be TRBD1 (5 bases). The V end lost 3 bases, the J end lost 2 bases, and 10 bases lay between the germline ends. This CDR3 has 14 amino acids. Germline lookup yields CDR1 SGHAT and CDR2 FQNNGV. CDR3 coding DNA: TGTGCCAGCAGCTTGAGCGGGGCCAACTATGGCTACACCTTC. It specifies CASSLSGANYGYTF.

This clonotype has ten or more counts. The chain uses TRBV28 and TRBJ2-1, with 8 bases that match TRBD2. Germline V CDR1 and CDR2: MDHEN, SYDVKM. The CDR3 runs to 15 residues. The trim removed 5 bases at V and 8 bases at J, leaving 11 bases unmatched. This CDR3 reads CASSLTGTSSYEQFF. CDR3 nucleotides: TGTGCCAGCAGTCTAACCGGGACTAGTTCATATGAGCAGTTCTTC.

Only a few counts were recorded for this clonotype. The genes are TRBV18 and TRBJ2-1, with TRBD2 identical over 13 bases. Germline V CDR1 and CDR2: KGHSH, LQKENI. V was clipped by 2 bases and J by 6 bases; unmatched bases: 1. The CDR3 consists of 15 residues. CDR3 DNA: TGTGCCAGCTCACCAGGGACTAGCGGGGTCAATGAGCAGTTCTTC. It translates to CASSPGTSGVNEQFF.

In its sample, this clonotype was seen many times. The chain uses TRBV20-1 and TRBJ2-7; tentative D call: TRBD2 (5 bases). V was pared by 3 bases and J by 6 bases, with 18 bases between. This CDR3 has 14 amino acids. The germline gives CDR1 DFQATT, CDR2 SNEGSKA (reference sequence). In nucleotides, the CDR3 is TGCAGTGCTAGTGGAGAGAGGGCCCTTCGCGAGCAGTACTTC. As protein: CSASGERALREQYF.

This clonotype appeared many times. J is TRBJ2-5 and V is TRBV5-6, with no clear D. Trimming left V 3 bases short and J 1 base short, with 7 bases between. Germline V gene data show CDR1 as SGHDT and CDR2 as YYEEEE. This CDR3 comprises 13 residues. CDR3 loop: CASSWEFQETQYF. The CDR3 DNA sequence: TGTGCCAGCAGCTGGGAATTCCAAGAGACCCAGTACTTC.

By share, this clonotype ranks as medium-sized. The genes are TRBV9 and TRBJ2-2, with 11 bases identical to TRBD2. The CDR3 loop spans 16 amino acids. Losses at the gene ends were 2 bases for V and 4 bases for J; bases not matched to a gene: 4. Germline values: CDR1 SGDLS, CDR2 YYNGEE. CDR3 bases: TGTGCCAGCAGCGTCACTAGCGGGAGTGGCACCGGGGAGCTGTTTTTT. Protein sequence: CASSVTSGSGTGELFF. The entire variable domain, with the rest obtained from reference TRBV9 and TRBJ2-2, is as follows: DSGVTQTPKHLITATGQRVTLRCSPRSGDLSVYWYQQSLDQGLQFLIQYYNGEERAKGNILERFSAQQFPDLHSELNLSSLELGDSALYFCASSVTSGSGTGELFFGEGSRLTVL.